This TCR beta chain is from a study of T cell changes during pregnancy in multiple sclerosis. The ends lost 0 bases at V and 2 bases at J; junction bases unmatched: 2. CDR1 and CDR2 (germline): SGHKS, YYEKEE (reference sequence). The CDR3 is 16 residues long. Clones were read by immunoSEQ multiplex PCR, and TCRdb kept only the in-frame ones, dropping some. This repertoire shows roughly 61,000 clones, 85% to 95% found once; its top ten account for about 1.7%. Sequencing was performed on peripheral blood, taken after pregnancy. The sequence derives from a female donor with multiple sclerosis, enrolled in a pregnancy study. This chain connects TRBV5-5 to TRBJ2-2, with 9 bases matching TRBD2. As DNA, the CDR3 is TGTGCCAGCAGCTTGGGGCTAGCGGGAAACACCGGGGAGCTGTTTTTT. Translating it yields CASSLGLAGNTGELFF.